These 6 T cell receptor beta chains originate from one sample sequenced in a study of beta chain features in type 1 diabetes. Reverse transcribing all isolated RNA meant expressed TCRB transcripts were sequenced. Assay used: immunoSEQ multiplex PCR; TCRdb lists only in-frame clones, some missing. The sample carries roughly 160,000 clones, roughly 8% recorded once. Their target antigens are unknown. Overall study results and limits: In every one of the four CD4+ subsets, TCRB CDR3s were moderately but significantly shorter in Type 1 diabetes patients.

Source material: central memory CD4+ T cells from blood. These receptors were obtained from a woman aged 18-35 years with type 1 diabetes.

This clone was seen more than once but under ten times. This rearrangement joins TRBV4-3 to TRBJ2-5, with 8 bases aligning to TRBD2. The CDR3 covers 16 residues. V lost 1 base and J lost 4; bases outside the gene matches: 8. Germline CDR1 is LGHNA and CDR2 is YSLEER. The CDR3 protein is CASSQVLAGGVETQYF. Here the CDR3 DNA reads TGCGCCAGCAGCCAAGTTCTCGCGGGGGGCGTAGAGACCCAGTACTTC.

The chain joins TRBV19 to TRBJ1-1; D is unclear. The CDR3 totals 14 residues. Germline loops: CDR1 LNHDA, CDR2 SQIVND (reference sequence). Trimming removed 7 bases from V and 1 base from J, with 13 bases in between. Written as DNA, the CDR3 is TGTGCCAGTAAACCCCCTATACCGAACACTGAAGCTTTCTTT. Its protein is CASKPPIPNTEAFF.

The chain joins TRBV2 to TRBJ1-5, with 10 bases fitting TRBD1. This CDR3 is built from 15 residues. With V trimmed by 6 bases and J by 5 bases, 7 bases remained unmatched. Germline-derived CDR1 and CDR2 are SNHLY and FYNNEI. CDR3 protein: CASSRGQGSYQPQHF. For the CDR3, the DNA is TGTGCCAGCAGCCGGGGACAGGGGAGTTATCAGCCCCAGCATTTT.

The gene calls are TRBV4-3 and TRBJ2-5; the match to TRBD2 covers 9 bases. Per germline, CDR1 LGHNA and CDR2 YSLEER. The CDR3 extends over 15 amino acids. V shed 0 bases and J 5 bases; nucleotides not matched to a gene: 4. In nucleotides, the CDR3 is TGCGCCAGCAGCCAAGATGGAAGCGGGGGGGAGACCCAGTACTTC. Translating it yields CASSQDGSGGETQYF.

This clone was counted a few times. The chain recombines TRBV20-1 with TRBJ2-1, with 7 bases that match TRBD1. The CDR3 has 11 residues. CDR1 is DFQATT and CDR2 is SNEGSKA in the germline V gene (reference sequence). V lost 7 bases to trimming and J lost 4 bases; unmatched junction nucleotides: 1. CDR3 DNA: TGCAGTGGACAGGGTTACAATGAGCAGTTCTTC. Residues: CSGQGYNEQFF.

A few counts support this clone. The rearrangement joins TRBV10-3 to TRBJ1-2; D unclear. CDR1 is ENHRY, CDR2 SYGVKD, per germline. V lost 0 bases and J 3 bases, leaving 8 bases between the germline ends. CDR3 length: 14 residues. The CDR3 reads CAISESIGDYGYTF. The CDR3, as DNA: TGTGCCATCAGTGAGTCAATAGGAGACTATGGCTACACCTTC.